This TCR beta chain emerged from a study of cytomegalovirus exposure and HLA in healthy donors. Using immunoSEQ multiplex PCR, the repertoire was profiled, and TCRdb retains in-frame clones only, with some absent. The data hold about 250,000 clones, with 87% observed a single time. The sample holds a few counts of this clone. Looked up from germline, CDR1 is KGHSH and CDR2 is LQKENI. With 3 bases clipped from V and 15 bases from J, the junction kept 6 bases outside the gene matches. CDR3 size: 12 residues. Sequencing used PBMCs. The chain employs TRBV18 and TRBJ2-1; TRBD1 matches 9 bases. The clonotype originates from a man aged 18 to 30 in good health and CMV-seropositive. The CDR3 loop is CASSPRQGDLFF. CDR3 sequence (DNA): TGTGCCAGCTCACCCAGACAGGGGGATCTGTTCTTC.